A single sample is the source of the 24 T cell receptor beta chains below, sequenced in a study of cytomegalovirus exposure and HLA in healthy donors listed by TCRdb under 2017. The method was the immunoSEQ multiplex PCR assay. The multiplex PCR relied on a mix of 60 forward primers for TCR Vbeta segments and 13 reverse primers for TCR Jbeta segments. Imported from immuneACCESS, the table was reduced by TCRdb to in-frame sequences with V and J called. These copies leave out some clones; in studies compared against another copy, an unresolved V gene accounts for under half, and the cause of the remainder is not known. The table for this sample lists 90,000 to 150,000 clones; less than 85% of them were counted only once. The ten largest clones take up around 3.9% of the sample. The specimen sequenced was PBMCs. The receptors derive from a middle-aged woman in good health and CMV-seronegative.

The chain has TRBV28 and TRBJ2-7, with 9 bases aligning to TRBD1. Germline lookup yields CDR1 MDHEN and CDR2 SYDVKM. This CDR3 comprises 15 residues. With 0 bases clipped from V and 4 bases from J, the junction kept 4 bases outside the gene matches. The CDR3 region is CASSLWGQGRYEQYF. The CDR3 region has the DNA TGTGCCAGCAGTTTATGGGGACAGGGTAGGTACGAGCAGTACTTC.

The genes are TRBV19 and TRBJ1-5; weak D call: TRBD1 (5 bases). Germline CDR1 is LNHDA and CDR2 is SQIVND (reference sequence). Trimming shortened V by 2 bases and J by 5 bases, and 7 bases separated the two germline ends. The CDR3 contains 13 residues. CDR3 sequence reads: CASSIQGDQPQHF. For the CDR3, the DNA is TGTGCCAGTAGTATACAGGGTGATCAGCCCCAGCATTTT.

This chain links TRBV14 with TRBJ2-1; tentatively, D is TRBD2 (5 bases). Per the germline V gene, CDR1 is SGHDN and CDR2 is FVKESK. V dropped 2 bases and J dropped 0 bases, with 8 bases sitting between them. CDR3 length equals 15 residues. The CDR3 sequence is CASSQIAGSYNEQFF. The CDR3 DNA is TGTGCCAGCAGCCAAATCGCGGGCTCCTACAATGAGCAGTTCTTC.

This chain links TRBV19 with TRBJ1-2, with TRBD1 as a possible D gene (6 bases). Trimming left V 10 bases short and J 4 bases short, with 13 bases between. Germline CDR1 reads LNHDA; CDR2 reads SQIVND (reference sequence). The CDR3 has 12 residues. In nucleotides, the CDR3 is TGTGCCATCCGATCAGGGGCCTATGGCTACACCTTC. Protein product: CAIRSGAYGYTF. Combining the CDR3 with reference TRBV19 and TRBJ1-2 gives the whole variable domain DGGITQSPKYLFRKEGQNVTLSCEQNLNHDAMYWYRQDPGQGLRLIYYSQIVNDFQKGDIAEGYSVSREKKESFPLTVTSAQKNPTAFYLCAIRSGAYGYTFGSGTRLTVV.

The rearrangement links TRBV7-2 to TRBJ1-4, with D uncertain. This CDR3 comprises 15 residues. Trimming removed 1 base from V and 0 bases from J, with 6 bases in between. Germline values: CDR1 SGHTA, CDR2 FQGNSA. This CDR3 is CASSLELATNEKLFF. In nucleotides, the CDR3 is TGTGCCAGCAGCTTAGAGCTCGCAACTAATGAAAAACTGTTTTTT.

This clone was observed a handful of times. The V gene is TRBV29-1, the J gene TRBJ2-1; 9 bases map to TRBD2. Trimming removed 1 base from V and 5 bases from J; junction bases left unmatched: 0. There are 13 residues in the CDR3. Per the germline V gene, CDR1 is SQVTM and CDR2 is ANQGSEA. The CDR3 DNA sequence: TGCAGCGTTGAAGCTAGCGGGAACAATGAGCAGTTCTTC. Its protein product is CSVEASGNNEQFF.

This clone has a handful of counts. V usage is TRBV4-3 and J usage is TRBJ2-3, with 10 bases lining up with TRBD2. V lost 0 bases to trimming and J lost 3 bases; unmatched junction nucleotides: 6. There are 17 residues in the CDR3. Per the germline V gene, CDR1 is LGHNA and CDR2 is YSLEER. The CDR3 loop is CASSQDYERGGTDTQYF. CDR3 in DNA: TGCGCCAGCAGCCAAGATTATGAGCGGGGGGGTACAGATACGCAGTATTTT.

The rearrangement links TRBV5-1 to TRBJ2-7; tentatively, D is TRBD1 (6 bases). The germline gives CDR1 SGHRS, CDR2 YFSETQ. The length of the CDR3 is 14 residues. V was shortened by 3 bases and J by 7 bases, with 17 bases between the two germline ends. The CDR3 DNA sequence: TGCGCCAGCAGCTCCGAAACCTTTACAGGGGAGCAGTACTTC. Translation gives CASSSETFTGEQYF.

The sample holds a few counts of this clone. The CDR3 protein is CASSPYSSGSYNEQFF. The CDR3 DNA reads TGTGCCAGCAGCCCCTACTCTAGCGGCTCGTACAATGAGCAGTTCTTC. This chain joins TRBV7-3 and TRBJ2-1; 7 bases map to TRBD2. This CDR3 is 16 amino acids long. Trimming took 5 bases from V and 4 from J; bases not matched to a gene: 11. The germline V gene encodes CDR1 SGHTA and CDR2 FQGTGA.

The chain recombines TRBV4-3 with TRBJ2-5; 9 nucleotides match TRBD1. The J segment lost 6 bases and the V segment lost 2 bases, leaving 7 bases of the junction unmatched. The CDR3 runs 15 residues. Germline V CDR1 and CDR2: LGHNA, YSLEER. The CDR3 coding sequence is TGCGCCAGCAGCCAAACAGGGGGCTGGGGTCAGACCCAGTACTTC. Protein sequence: CASSQTGGWGQTQYF.

This chain connects TRBV4-2 to TRBJ2-3; 16 bases match TRBD2. Losses at the gene ends were 2 bases for V and 6 bases for J; bases not matched to a gene: 5. This CDR3 has 17 residues. Germline V gene sequence: CDR1 LGHNA, CDR2 YNFKEQ. The CDR3 sequence is CASSQPGLAGGLDTQYF. The CDR3 bases are TGTGCCAGCAGCCAACCGGGACTAGCGGGGGGGCTTGATACGCAGTATTTT.

J is TRBJ1-2 and V is TRBV7-2; the match to TRBD1 covers 7 bases. Germline V lookup: CDR1 SGHTA, CDR2 FQGNSA. V trimming: 4 bases; J trimming: 3 bases; junction bases outside the gene matches: 11. The CDR3 runs 16 residues. Written as DNA, the CDR3 is TGTGCCAGCAGCTCAACCAAGGGGACAGACTACTATGGCTACACCTTC. Protein sequence: CASSSTKGTDYYGYTF.

This clone came up many times. The V call is TRBV10-3, the J call TRBJ2-7, with TRBD1 as a possible D gene (5 bases). The length of the CDR3 is 13 residues. The germline CDR1 and CDR2 sequences are ENHRY and SYGVKD. V was trimmed by 6 bases and J by 6 bases, leaving 15 bases between them. The CDR3: CAISSRETGEQYF. Written as DNA, the CDR3 is TGTGCCATCAGCTCCAGGGAAACGGGCGAGCAGTACTTC.

This clone appeared a single time. CDR3 sequence (DNA): TGTGCCAGCAGCGAGCGGGGACAGGGCGACACCGGGGAGCTGTTTTTT. This sequence encodes CASSERGQGDTGELFF. The chain is built from TRBV9 and TRBJ2-2; 9 bases match TRBD1. Germline loops: CDR1 SGDLS, CDR2 YYNGEE. The CDR3 length is 16 residues. J was trimmed by 3 bases and V by 3 bases; bases with no gene match: 6. Full variable domain (outside the CDR3, taken from reference TRBV9 and TRBJ2-2): DSGVTQTPKHLITATGQRVTLRCSPRSGDLSVYWYQQSLDQGLQFLIQYYNGEERAKGNILERFSAQQFPDLHSELNLSSLELGDSALYFCASSERGQGDTGELFFGEGSRLTVL.

The chain joins TRBV19 to TRBJ1-2; TRBD1 is a possible D gene (6 bases). The germline V gene has CDR1 LNHDA and CDR2 SQIVND (reference sequence). This CDR3 has 16 amino acids. V shed 3 bases and J shed 4 bases, with 18 bases lying between them. The CDR3 region is CASSIGFGGRFYGYTF. Here the CDR3 DNA reads TGTGCCAGTAGTATCGGGTTCGGGGGGCGATTCTATGGCTACACCTTC.

The rearrangement links TRBV20-1 to TRBJ1-1; D call uncertain. Germline CDR1 and CDR2: DFQATT and SNEGSKA (reference sequence). The CDR3 runs 11 residues. The ends were cut back, 6 bases at V and 1 base at J, with 6 bases in the middle. The CDR3 region is CSASENTEAFF. CDR3 in DNA: TGCAGTGCGTCAGAGAACACTGAAGCTTTCTTT.

CDR3 DNA sequence: TGTGCCAGTAGAAAGGGACAGGGGAGCGTTAATCAGCCCCAGCATTTT. Translation: CASRKGQGSVNQPQHF. J is TRBJ1-5 and V is TRBV19, with TRBD1 matching over 10 bases. The V segment lost 6 bases and the J segment 4 bases; nucleotides outside the gene matches: 9. The CDR3 runs to 16 residues. Per the germline V gene, CDR1 is LNHDA and CDR2 is SQIVND (reference sequence).

The chain uses TRBV5-1 and TRBJ2-1; 7 nucleotides match TRBD2. The CDR3 covers 13 residues. Germline CDR1 is SGHRS and CDR2 is YFSETQ. V gave up 5 bases and J gave up 5 bases; unmatched junction bases: 4. The CDR3 is CASSRDYNNEQFF. CDR3 bases: TGCGCCAGCAGTCGGGACTATAACAATGAGCAGTTCTTC.

This clone has just a few counts. The V call is TRBV11-2, the J call TRBJ2-1; weak D call: TRBD2 (6 bases). Germline assignment: CDR1 SGHAT and CDR2 FQNNGV. The germline V and J ends were trimmed by 0 bases and 6 bases, with 6 bases remaining between them. The CDR3 is 13 amino acids. The CDR3 is CASSLEGLNEQFF. The CDR3 DNA reads as TGTGCCAGCAGCTTAGAGGGACTCAATGAGCAGTTCTTC.

This chain links TRBV6-6 with TRBJ1-2, with D tentatively TRBD1 (5 bases). Germline CDR1 is MNHNY and CDR2 is SVGAGI (reference sequence). V was cut by 6 bases and J by 7 bases, with 15 bases left in between. This CDR3 comprises 13 residues. The CDR3 region has the DNA TGTGCCAGCAGCCCCGACAGCATCGCTGGCTACACCTTC. This encodes CASSPDSIAGYTF.

The chain couples TRBV7-3 to TRBJ2-3, with TRBD2 matching over 9 bases. CDR1 and CDR2 (germline): SGHTA, FQGTGA. There are 16 residues in the CDR3. V was pared by 5 bases and J by 4 bases, with 10 bases of the junction left unmatched. The CDR3 loop reads CASSPGSAGGPDTQYF. CDR3 nucleotides: TGTGCCAGCAGCCCCGGTTCTGCGGGAGGGCCAGATACGCAGTATTTT.

In nucleotides, the CDR3 is TGTGCCAGCAGCGACGACGTCCGAAGGGGCTACGAGCAGTACTTC. Translation gives CASSDDVRRGYEQYF. The chain couples TRBV7-6 to TRBJ2-7; possible D gene TRBD1, 5 bases. Trimming removed 5 bases from V and 3 bases from J, with 17 bases in between. In germline, CDR1 is SGHVS, CDR2 FNYEAQ. The CDR3 totals 15 residues. Based on the CDR3 plus reference TRBV7-6 and TRBJ2-7, the full variable domain is GAGVSQSPRYKVTKRGQDVALRCDPISGHVSLYWYRQALGQGPEFLTYFNYEAQQDKSGLPNDRFSAERPEGSISTLTIQRTEQRDSAMYRCASSDDVRRGYEQYFGPGTRLTVT.

V and J are TRBV7-2 and TRBJ1-5; weak D call: TRBD1 (6 bases). V was clipped by 4 bases and J by 1 base, with 11 bases between them. The germline CDR1 and CDR2 sequences are SGHTA and FQGNSA. This CDR3 comprises 15 residues. The CDR3 DNA reads as TGTGCCAGCAGCTGGGAAAGGGGGAGCAATCAGCCCCAGCATTTT. Its protein product is CASSWERGSNQPQHF.

This clone has only one observation. The chain carries TRBV10-1 and TRBJ1-2; weak D call: TRBD1 (5 bases). The V gene lost 10 bases and the J gene lost 4 bases, with 16 bases spanning the gap. The germline CDR1 and CDR2 sequences are WNHNN and SYGVQD (reference sequence). The CDR3 runs 13 residues. The CDR3 DNA reads as TGCGCCACCCTGGGACTGCTCACCTATGGCTACACCTTC. It yields the protein CATLGLLTYGYTF.